This entry features one T cell receptor (beta chain) sequence. All donors were healthy HIV-negative adults lacking recent acute infections or vaccinations. The CDR3 covers 14 residues. Deletions cut 4 bases from V and 6 bases from J, with 14 bases between. Germline loops: CDR1 LNHDA, CDR2 SQIVND (reference sequence). The data stem from a study of shared clonotypes between healthy human individuals. Assay: immunoSEQ multiplex PCR; the TCRdb copy retains only in-frame clones and omits some. This table holds 450,000 to 500,000 clones, 81% found once. This chain connects TRBV19 to TRBJ2-3; D is unclear. The sample taken for sequencing was PBMCs. This TCR was recovered from a woman aged 40 to 49 in good health. Some clones in this sample may be carry-over from other donors' samples. In DNA form, the CDR3 reads TGTGCCAGTAGTACACGCGGCCCACTGGATACGCAGTATTTT. Translation: CASSTRGPLDTQYF.